The 13 T cell receptor beta chains listed next were all sequenced from one sample in a study of blood T cell repertoires in COVID-19. TCRdb keeps only in-frame clones here, not all; method: immunoSEQ multiplex PCR. The sample shows roughly 200,000 clones, about 83% of them seen only once. The sequenced sample was peripheral blood. The receptors shown here come from a man in his forties with active or convalescent COVID-19.

In DNA, the CDR3 is TGTGCCAGCAGCTTATTGCCAACGGGGGGGGTGGCGACAGATACGCAGTATTTT. Protein product: CASSLLPTGGVATDTQYF. The chain couples TRBV7-8 to TRBJ2-3, with 8 bases that match TRBD2. V shed 2 bases, J shed 3 bases, and the junction held 13 bases outside the gene matches. Germline lookup yields CDR1 SGHVS and CDR2 FQNEAQ. The CDR3 spans 18 residues.

For this clone: One junction end disagrees with the germline gene, perhaps due to a read error. CDR3 DNA sequence: TGTGCCGGCAGCTTACCGGGACAGTTGAACACTGAAGCTTTCTTT. Protein sequence: CAGSLPGQLNTEAFF. The rearrangement joins TRBV7-8 to TRBJ1-1; 7 bases line up with TRBD1. Germline V CDR1 and CDR2: SGHVS, FQNEAQ. This CDR3 has 15 residues.

The V call is TRBV27, the J call TRBJ1-3; the D is unclear. Germline CDR1 is MNHEY and CDR2 is SMNVEV (reference sequence). The CDR3 has 16 amino acids. V was cut by 0 bases and J by 0 bases, with 9 bases left in between. The CDR3 bases are TGTGCCAGCAGTTTATCGGGCAGGATCTCTGGAAACACCATATATTTT. It yields the protein CASSLSGRISGNTIYF.

This chain's CDR3 is CASSLRGISEAFF. CDR3 DNA: TGTGCCAGCAGCTTGCGGGGAATCAGTGAAGCTTTCTTT. The chain carries TRBV5-8 and TRBJ1-1, with D hard to call. The V end lost 1 base, the J end lost 7 bases, and 11 bases lay between the germline ends. The CDR3 runs to 13 residues. CDR1 and CDR2 from the germline V gene are SGHTS and YDEGEE.

The chain joins TRBV29-1 to TRBJ1-1; D remains unclear. V lost 6 bases and J 3 bases, leaving 20 bases between the germline ends. Germline loops: CDR1 SQVTM, CDR2 ANQGSEA. CDR3 length: 15 amino acids. As DNA, the CDR3 is TGCAGCGTCCCCCAGGAGGGTGTTCTTGACACTGAAGCTTTCTTT. Translated, it gives CSVPQEGVLDTEAFF.

The V and J genes are TRBV5-4 and TRBJ1-2; TRBD1 aligns across 10 bases. The CDR3 covers 14 residues. Germline-derived CDR1 and CDR2 are SGHNT and YYREEE (reference sequence). The V and J ends lost 3 bases and 5 bases, in that order; junction bases with no gene match: 4. CDR3 region: CASSSPGQGYGYTF. The CDR3 DNA reads TGTGCCAGCAGCTCTCCGGGACAGGGGTATGGCTACACCTTC.

The rearrangement links TRBV10-2 to TRBJ2-1; D might be TRBD2 (6 bases). The CDR3 runs to 16 residues. With 8 bases removed from V and 0 bases from J, the gap between germline ends came to 17 bases. From germline, CDR1 is WSHSY and CDR2 SAAADI. In DNA form, the CDR3 reads TGCGCCAGCGGAGGAAAAGCGGGTGCCTCCTACAATGAGCAGTTCTTC. This codes for CASGGKAGASYNEQFF.

The chain carries TRBV6-5 and TRBJ2-5; D ambiguous. Per germline, CDR1 MNHEY and CDR2 SVGAGI. Trimming stripped 5 bases from V and 1 base from J, with 14 bases between. The CDR3 is 15 amino acids. The DNA for the CDR3 is TGTGCCAGCAGTAAACCACAGAGCCTCCAAGAGACCCAGTACTTC. It is translated as CASSKPQSLQETQYF.

V usage is TRBV4-3 and J usage is TRBJ2-5; D is ambiguous. This CDR3 spans 14 amino acids. Trimming stripped 1 base from V and 6 bases from J, with 12 bases between. Germline loops: CDR1 LGHNA, CDR2 YSLEER. In nucleotides, the CDR3 is TGCGCCAGCAGCCAAGGAGGCACGCTCCAGACCCAGTACTTC. Translating gives CASSQGGTLQTQYF.

In its sample, this clone was seen once. V usage is TRBV6-5 and J usage is TRBJ2-1; 10 bases agree with TRBD2. Unmatched junction bases numbered 3, after V lost 2 bases and J lost 2 bases. CDR1 and CDR2 (germline): MNHEY, SVGAGI. This CDR3 comprises 16 residues. CDR3 sequence (DNA): TGTGCCAGCAGTTACGCGAGCGGGGGGGCCTACAATGAGCAGTTCTTC. It codes for CASSYASGGAYNEQFF.

The chain couples TRBV5-5 to TRBJ1-6, with D maybe TRBD1 (6 bases). Germline CDR1 SGHKS, CDR2 YYEKEE (reference sequence). The CDR3 runs 17 residues. V was shortened by 3 bases and J by 10 bases, with 23 bases between the two germline ends. Written as DNA, the CDR3 is TGTGCCAGCAGCTATATTGGGGGCGGTACAAATCGATCACCCCTCCACTTT. Amino acid sequence: CASSYIGGGTNRSPLHF.

The genes are TRBV14 and TRBJ2-7, with 9 bases lining up with TRBD1. The CDR3 is made up of 16 amino acids. Germline values: CDR1 SGHDN, CDR2 FVKESK. V was clipped by 0 bases and J by 6 bases; unmatched bases: 9. The CDR3 reads CASSQDVGQGFFEQYF. CDR3 nucleotides: TGTGCCAGCAGCCAAGATGTTGGACAGGGGTTCTTCGAGCAGTACTTC.

This rearrangement joins TRBV7-2 to TRBJ1-2; a possible D gene is TRBD1 (6 bases). There are 14 residues in the CDR3. The V and J ends lost 10 bases and 4 bases respectively, with 19 bases between them. Germline V CDR1 and CDR2: SGHTA, FQGNSA. The CDR3 region is CATSSGGESYGYTF. In DNA form, the CDR3 reads TGTGCCACCTCCTCTGGGGGCGAAAGCTATGGCTACACCTTC.